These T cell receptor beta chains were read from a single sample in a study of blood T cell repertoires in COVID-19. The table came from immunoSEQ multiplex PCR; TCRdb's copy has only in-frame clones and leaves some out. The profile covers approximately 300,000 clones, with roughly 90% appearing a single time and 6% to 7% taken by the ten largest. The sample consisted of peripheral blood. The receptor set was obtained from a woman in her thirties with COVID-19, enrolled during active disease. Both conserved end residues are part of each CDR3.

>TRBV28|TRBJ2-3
CAAPSNRDRTDTQYF
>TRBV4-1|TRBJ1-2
CASSQKGRGMGGYTF
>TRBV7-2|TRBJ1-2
CASSRTGGGGYGYTF
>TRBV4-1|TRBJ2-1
CASSRSGDLYNEQFF
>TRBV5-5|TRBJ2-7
CASSLANLVPYEQYF
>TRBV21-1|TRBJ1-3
CASSPNRSGQKIPGGNTIYF
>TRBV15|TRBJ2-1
CATSREGTSAYNEQFF
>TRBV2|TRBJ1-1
CASKGAGNTEAFF
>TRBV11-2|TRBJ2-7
CASSLASGRIYEQYF
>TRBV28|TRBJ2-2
CASRNGGSGELFF
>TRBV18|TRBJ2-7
CASSPRLADRYEQYF
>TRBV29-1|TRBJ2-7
CSVEDTVSYEQYF
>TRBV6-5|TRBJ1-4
CASRPRTGFDEKLFF
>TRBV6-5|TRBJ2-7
CASKIGQGGEQYF
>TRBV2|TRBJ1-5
CASSADRGLQPQHF
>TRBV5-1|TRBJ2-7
CASSLGMGGRKSYEQYF
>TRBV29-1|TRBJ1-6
CSVRTGGGLDSPLHF
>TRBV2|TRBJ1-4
CASSVRRNEKLFF
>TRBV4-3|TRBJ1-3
CASSQDSPVSGNTIYF
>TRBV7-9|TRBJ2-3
CASSFSGGADTQYF
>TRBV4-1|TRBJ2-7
CASSQERRGGNYEQYF
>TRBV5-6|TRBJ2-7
CASSMDRGGPYEQYF
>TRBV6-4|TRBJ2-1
CASSEGGANEQFF
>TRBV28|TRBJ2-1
CASSPIGQGNYNEQFF
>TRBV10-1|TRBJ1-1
CASSPTYDRSTEAFF
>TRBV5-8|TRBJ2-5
CASSLDRGSRRWTQYF
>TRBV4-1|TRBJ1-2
CASSQEFAGGYGYTF
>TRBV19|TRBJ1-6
CASSTDRASNSPLHF
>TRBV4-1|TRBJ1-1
CASSGQENTEAFF
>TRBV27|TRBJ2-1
CASKRAGGGNEQFF
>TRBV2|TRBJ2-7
CASSDSGEQYF
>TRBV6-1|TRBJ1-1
CASSEGAGNTEAFF
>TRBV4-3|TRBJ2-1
CASSQIASVYNEQFF
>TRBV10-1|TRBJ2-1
CASSSGTSGTSRRNEQFF
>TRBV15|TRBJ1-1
CATSRDRVNTEAFF
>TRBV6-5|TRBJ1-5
CASSPAVYSNQPQHF
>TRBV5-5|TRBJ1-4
CASSLAGGLGEKLFF
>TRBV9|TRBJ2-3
CASSVGSGEVDTQYF
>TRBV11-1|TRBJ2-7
CASSSTGYPYEQYF
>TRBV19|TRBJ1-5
CASTDRAPLVGNQPQHF
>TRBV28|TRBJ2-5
CASSPQGTQYF
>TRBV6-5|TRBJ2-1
CASSNRDRGYNEQFF
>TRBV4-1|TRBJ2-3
CASSQASGADTQYF
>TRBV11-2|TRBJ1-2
CASSFLTGPYGYTF
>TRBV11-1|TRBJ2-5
CASSPSGIIQETQYF
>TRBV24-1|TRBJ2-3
CATSDLGTSGSSGTDTQYF